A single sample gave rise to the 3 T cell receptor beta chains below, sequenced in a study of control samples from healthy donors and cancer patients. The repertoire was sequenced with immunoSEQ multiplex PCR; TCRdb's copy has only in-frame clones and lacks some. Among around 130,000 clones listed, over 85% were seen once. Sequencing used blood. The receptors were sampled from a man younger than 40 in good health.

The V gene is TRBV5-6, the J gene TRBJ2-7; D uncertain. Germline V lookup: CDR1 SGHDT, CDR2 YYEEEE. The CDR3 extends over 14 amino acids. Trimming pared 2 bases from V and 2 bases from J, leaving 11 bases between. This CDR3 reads CASSFAGPAYEQYF. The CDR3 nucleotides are TGTGCCAGCAGCTTCGCCGGACCAGCCTACGAGCAGTACTTC.

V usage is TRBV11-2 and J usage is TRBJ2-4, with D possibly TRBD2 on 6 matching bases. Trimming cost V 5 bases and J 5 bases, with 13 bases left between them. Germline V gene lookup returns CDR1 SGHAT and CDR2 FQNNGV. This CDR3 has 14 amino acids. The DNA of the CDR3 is TGTGCCAGCAGCCCCGGGGGAGCGGAAAACATTCAGTACTTC. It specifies CASSPGGAENIQYF.

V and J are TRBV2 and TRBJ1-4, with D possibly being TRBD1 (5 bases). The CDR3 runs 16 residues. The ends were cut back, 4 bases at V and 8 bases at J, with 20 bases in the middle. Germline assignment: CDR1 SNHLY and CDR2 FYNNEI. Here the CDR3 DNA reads TGTGCCAGCAGTGGGTTGGGGGACGCCTCGCTAGAAAAACTGTTTTTT. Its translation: CASSGLGDASLEKLFF. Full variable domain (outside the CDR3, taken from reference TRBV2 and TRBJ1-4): EPEVTQTPSHQVTQMGQEVILRCVPISNHLYFYWYRQILGQKVEFLVSFYNNEISEKSEIFDDQFSVERPDGSNFTLKIRSTKLEDSAMYFCASSGLGDASLEKLFFGSGTQLSVL.